This TCR beta chain was obtained from a study of naive and memory T cell subsets. Study outcomes and limitations: A few larger clonotypes appeared in naive repertoires, especially CD8, possibly memory cells re-expressing CD45RA.

Many counts were recorded for this clonotype. Its antigen is unidentified. Both TRBC1 and TRBC2 were covered by a beta constant-region primer of two equimolar oligonucleotides. Four rounds of PCR amplified the ligated cDNA using nested alpha and beta constant-region primers plus SP2. In TCRdb, the UMI-ligation and nested PCR reads were re-called with MiXCR into one record per CDR3 protein. The sample lists about 90,000 distinct CDR3 sequences, approximately 11% seen once, with about 0.14% in the top ten. The source is a human donor in good health. The sample consisted of naive CD4+ T cells from blood.

The CDR3 DNA reads as TGTGCCAGCAGCTTCGGGGGCACAGATACGCAGTATTTT. It specifies CASSFGGTDTQYF. This sequence joins TRBV7-3 and TRBJ2-3, with D possibly being TRBD2 (5 bases). The V and J ends lost 3 bases and 1 base respectively, with 5 bases between them. Germline assignment: CDR1 SGHTA and CDR2 FQGTGA. This CDR3 spans 13 amino acids.